Listed here are 12 T cell receptor beta chains from one sample, sequenced in a study of blood T cell repertoires in COVID-19. TCRdb keeps only in-frame clones here, not all; method: immunoSEQ multiplex PCR. This table holds some 100,000 clones, roughly 80% found once. Sequencing was performed on peripheral blood. The origin of the receptors is a man aged 50 or older with acute or convalescent COVID-19.

In this sample, this clone turned up a few times. The gene calls are TRBV6-2 or TRBV6-3 and TRBJ2-1; 12 bases fit TRBD2. Germline V gives CDR1 MNHEY, CDR2 SVGEGT. This CDR3 spans 17 amino acids. V was pared by 2 bases and J by 7 bases, with 9 bases of the junction left unmatched. Here the CDR3 reads CASSYPVLAGGLNEQFF. Written as DNA, the CDR3 is TGTGCCAGCAGTTACCCGGTCCTAGCGGGAGGGCTTAATGAGCAGTTCTTC.

The rearrangement links TRBV3-1 (or the pseudogene TRBV3-2) to TRBJ2-7; TRBD2 matches at 8 bases. Unmatched junction bases numbered 7, after V lost 5 bases and J lost 1 base. Germline lookup yields CDR1 LGHDT and CDR2 YNNKEL (reference sequence). The CDR3 runs to 15 residues. The CDR3 DNA reads as TGTGCCAGCAGCTCCCGGGGGGGTAAGTCCTACGAGCAGTACTTC. Translating it yields CASSSRGGKSYEQYF.

This clone came up once. The chain has TRBV19 and TRBJ1-6; a possible D gene is TRBD1 (6 bases). This CDR3 region has 16 residues. V lost 3 bases and J lost 7, with 16 bases in between. Germline V lookup: CDR1 LNHDA, CDR2 SQIVND (reference sequence). CDR3 amino acids: CASSMNVDRLNSPLHF. The CDR3 nucleotides read TGTGCCAGTAGTATGAACGTGGACAGACTCAATTCACCCCTCCACTTT. Filled out from reference TRBV19 and TRBJ1-6, the complete variable domain reads DGGITQSPKYLFRKEGQNVTLSCEQNLNHDAMYWYRQDPGQGLRLIYYSQIVNDFQKGDIAEGYSVSREKKESFPLTVTSAQKNPTAFYLCASSMNVDRLNSPLHFGNGTRLTVT.

This chain joins TRBV2 and TRBJ2-3; D is possibly TRBD1 (5 bases). This CDR3 region has 14 residues. V gave up 0 bases and J gave up 6 bases, with 10 bases separating them. CDR1 SNHLY and CDR2 FYNNEI come from the germline V gene. In DNA, the CDR3 is TGTGCCAGCAGTGAAGCGCGCCCAGGGGATACGCAGTATTTT. Translated: CASSEARPGDTQYF.

The chain carries TRBV4-1 and TRBJ2-5; the D gene is possibly TRBD2 (6 bases). CDR3 length: 16 amino acids. V was clipped by 0 bases and J by 5 bases, with 16 bases between them. From germline, CDR1 is MGHRA and CDR2 YSYEKL. CDR3 in amino acids: CASSQETRRRGETQYF. CDR3 nucleotide sequence: TGCGCCAGCAGCCAAGAAACCCGACGTCGGGGGGAGACCCAGTACTTC.

The rearrangement joins TRBV6-5 to TRBJ2-7; 13 bases are a match to TRBD2. This CDR3 region has 13 residues. Trimming removed 11 bases from V and 7 bases from J; junction bases left unmatched: 8. Looked up from germline, CDR1 is MNHEY and CDR2 is SVGAGI. CDR3 protein: CASRGLAGNEQYF. Here the CDR3 DNA reads TGTGCCTCCAGGGGACTAGCGGGAAATGAGCAGTACTTC.

The V gene is TRBV3-1 (or the pseudogene TRBV3-2), the J gene TRBJ1-1, with no clear D. Germline CDR1 and CDR2: LGHDT and YNNKEL (reference sequence). The V gene lost 4 bases and the J gene lost 0 bases, with 12 bases spanning the gap. The CDR3 sequence is 15 residues long. The CDR3 protein is CASSLDTELNTEAFF. In nucleotides, the CDR3 is TGTGCCAGCAGCCTTGACACGGAACTGAACACTGAAGCTTTCTTT.

Notes on this clone: At one of its ends the junction is not consistent with the germline gene, which may arise from a read error. Other DNA sequences in the same sample also yield this CDR3. The rearrangement links TRBV5-5 to TRBJ2-5; 7 nucleotides match TRBD1. Germline CDR1 reads SGHKS; CDR2 reads YYEKEE (reference sequence). The length of the CDR3 is 17 residues. CDR3 nucleotides: TGTGCCAGCAGCTTGCCCAAGGGGGCAGTCGGACAAGAGACCCAATACTTC. It is translated as CASSLPKGAVGQETQYF. Full variable domain (rest looked up from reference TRBV5-5 and TRBJ2-5): DAGVTQSPTHLIKTRGQQVTLRCSPISGHKSVSWYQQVLGQGPQFIFQYYEKEERGRGNFPDRFSARQFPNYSSELNVNALLLGDSALYLCASSLPKGAVGQETQYFGPGTRLLVL.

V is TRBV5-1 and J is TRBJ2-1; 9 bases fit TRBD1. The V gene's germline CDR1 is SGHRS and CDR2 YFSETQ. V was clipped by 4 bases and J by 8 bases; unmatched bases: 7. This CDR3 spans 14 amino acids. CDR3 nucleotides: TGCGCCAGCAGCCTAGGACAGGGGCCAGATGAGCAGTTCTTC. This encodes CASSLGQGPDEQFF.

The chain uses TRBV19 and TRBJ2-7; TRBD1 is a possible D gene (6 bases). CDR1 LNHDA and CDR2 SQIVND come from the germline V gene (reference sequence). V was shortened by 3 bases and J by 4 bases, with 19 bases between the two germline ends. The CDR3 covers 16 residues. The DNA for the CDR3 is TGTGCCAGTAGTATTGGACAGTCCCTGTTAGGTTACGAGCAGTACTTC. It translates to CASSIGQSLLGYEQYF.

CDR3 region: CASSSGQNYEQYF. CDR3 DNA sequence: TGTGCCAGCAGCTCTGGACAGAACTACGAGCAGTACTTC. This chain links TRBV7-7 with TRBJ2-7; a weak D match, TRBD1 (6 bases). Germline loops: CDR1 SSHAT, CDR2 FNYEAQ (reference sequence). This CDR3 is built from 13 residues. The ends were cut back, 4 bases at V and 3 bases at J, with 10 bases in the middle.

The chain recombines TRBV5-1 with TRBJ1-1; 8 bases are shared with TRBD1. V lost 4 bases to trimming and J lost 1 base; unmatched junction nucleotides: 3. The CDR3 contains 14 residues. Germline V CDR1 and CDR2: SGHRS, YFSETQ. The CDR3 coding sequence is TGCGCCAGCAGCAAGGGACAGGCGAACACTGAAGCTTTCTTT. As protein: CASSKGQANTEAFF.